The TCR beta chain under discussion was sequenced for a study of PD-1 blockade in classical Hodgkin lymphoma. Sequencing was performed with immunoSEQ multiplex PCR; in TCRdb, only in-frame clones are kept and a portion is missing. The sample shows around 66,000 clones, over 70% of them seen only once. As to this clone: The antigen remains undetermined.

Each of the patients experienced relapse following autologous stem cell transplantation, and their brentuximab vedotin exposure differed. Study outcomes and limitations: At baseline, newly diagnosed patients reportedly showed less TCR diversity than healthy donors. Those achieving complete response showed baseline diversity like newly diagnosed patients.

The CDR3 spans 16 residues. Germline CDR1 reads MDHEN; CDR2 reads SYDVKM. The V segment lost 4 bases and the J segment 1 base; nucleotides outside the gene matches: 6. The sample consisted of peripheral blood mononuclear cells (PBMCs), taken before the second cycle of nivolumab. This chain joins TRBV28 and TRBJ2-5; 10 bases align to TRBD2. The receptor's source is a human donor with classical Hodgkin lymphoma. The CDR3 region has the DNA TGTGCCAGCAGTTCGCCTAGCGGGGGCCTCCAAGAGACCCAGTACTTC. It encodes CASSSPSGGLQETQYF.